These T cell receptor beta chains were read from a single sample in a study of blood T cell repertoires in COVID-19. Profiling relied on immunoSEQ multiplex PCR, and the TCRdb table lists in-frame clones only, not all of them. This table has approximately 220,000 clones, around 81% appearing once. Sequenced sample: PBMCs or T cells enriched from blood (not recorded which). The origin of the receptors is a woman in her thirties or forties with acute COVID-19. Each CDR3 is given with its conserved first and last residue. A D gene is named only where the DNA matches it firmly. Expanded clones get a size class; other rows say once, few or many, or leave the size out.

j_gene,v_gene,d_gene,abundance,len,CDR3aa,CDR3nt
TRBJ1-1,TRBV3-1/TRBV3-2,NA,once,16,CASSQPRLGGNTEAFF,TGTGCCAGCAGCCAGCCCCGGTTGGGGGGTAACACTGAAGCTTTCTTT
TRBJ1-2,TRBV28,NA,once,13,CASNLGREGGYTF,TGTGCCAGCAACTTGGGGAGGGAAGGTGGCTACACCTTC
TRBJ1-1,TRBV4-3,NA,NA,15,CASSHSTAMNTEAFF,TGCGCCAGCAGCCATAGCACCGCCATGAACACTGAAGCTTTCTTT
TRBJ1-6,TRBV19,TRBD1,NA,15,CASSPTGTGNSPLHF,TGTGCCAGTAGTCCAACCGGGACAGGGAATTCACCCCTCCACTTT
TRBJ2-5,TRBV5-1,NA,NA,16,CASSLASAGHGETQYF,TGCGCCAGCAGCTTGGCCTCGGCAGGGCACGGAGAGACCCAGTACTTC
TRBJ2-5,TRBV5-1,TRBD1,few,20,CASSLGRQGAFRRPGETQYF,TGCGCCAGCAGCTTGGGTCGGCAGGGGGCGTTTCGAAGACCGGGGGAGACCCAGTACTTC
TRBJ2-1,TRBV5-8,NA,once,17,CASSLSRGLSSYNEQFF,TGTGCCAGCAGCTTGAGTAGGGGTCTCAGCTCCTACAATGAGCAGTTCTTC
TRBJ1-2,TRBV7-2,NA,NA,13,CASSFTGGYGYTF,TGTGCCAGCAGCTTTACAGGCGGCTATGGCTACACCTTC
TRBJ1-2,TRBV5-1,TRBD1,NA,18,CASSFKPPGTAYNYGYTF,TGCGCCAGCAGCTTTAAACCACCCGGGACAGCGTATAACTATGGCTACACCTTC
TRBJ1-4,TRBV28,TRBD1,NA,16,CASSSPQGATNEKLFF,TGTGCCAGCAGTTCACCCCAGGGGGCAACTAATGAAAAACTGTTTTTT
TRBJ2-5,TRBV29-1,TRBD2,many,15,CSVELAGGDQETQYF,TGCAGCGTTGAGTTAGCGGGAGGTGACCAAGAGACCCAGTACTTC
TRBJ2-1,TRBV5-1,TRBD2,once,18,CASSLASTGTSGVNEQFF,TGCGCCAGCAGCTTGGCATCGACCGGGACTAGCGGGGTCAATGAGCAGTTCTTC
TRBJ1-6,TRBV7-3,NA,NA,13,CASSLSLNSPLHF,TGTGCCAGCAGCTTAAGTCTCAATTCACCCCTCCACTTT
TRBJ1-2,TRBV12-3/TRBV12-4,NA,NA,13,CASRSGAHYGYTF,TGTGCCAGCAGGTCAGGGGCCCACTATGGCTACACCTTC
TRBJ2-3,TRBV10-3,TRBD1,NA,18,CAISESNTGGARTDTQYF,TGTGCCATCAGTGAGTCCAATACAGGGGGCGCGCGCACAGATACGCAGTATTTT